This T cell receptor beta chain was captured by sequencing in a study of regulatory T cells in long-lasting Graves disease. Germline assignment: CDR1 SGHAT and CDR2 FQNNGV. Trimming took off 3 bases at V and 0 bases at J, with 3 bases between the two ends. CDR3 length: 13 residues. At least ten counts were recorded for this clonotype. Both iRepertoire HTBI primers and Arm-PCR of CDR3 regions were used to build the TCR beta libraries. TCRdb re-called the multiplex PCR reads with MiXCR, one entry per CDR3 protein. The sample holds 400,000 to 450,000 distinct CDR3 sequences, 15% seen once. Time point meaning: newly diagnosed GD, antithyroid drugs for less than 3 months. Researchers made the TCR library from RNA that was extracted from PBMCs. These data were also filed under a second study, of T cells in Graves' hyperthyroidism and ophthalmopathy. That source notes: Investigators excluded patients with uncontrolled infection, other autoimmune disease, pregnancy or lactation. Diagnostic assessment was based on clinical symptoms, serum thyroxine and TRAb, thyroid ultrasound and orbital computed tomography. Peripheral blood also featured most of the thyroid clonotypes expanded above 0.001.

The receptor was derived from a woman in her thirties with Graves disease. Sequenced here: peripheral blood mononuclear cells (PBMCs), sampled at new diagnosis, from a patient treated with antithyroid drugs. This chain uses TRBV11-2 with TRBJ2-1; no clear D gene. CDR3 loop: CASSFTSYNEQFF. CDR3 sequence (DNA): TGTGCCAGCAGCTTTACCTCCTACAATGAGCAGTTCTTC.